Detailed here is one T cell receptor beta chain. Its antigen is unknown. This sample is drawn from a study of cytomegalovirus exposure and HLA in healthy donors. Overall study results and limits: TCR beta chains numbering 150 to 200 were designated cytomegalovirus-associated.

Healthy bone marrow donors made up the cohort. This CDR3 is 14 amino acids long. The germline V gene encodes CDR1 SQVTM and CDR2 ANQGSEA. Primers: 60 Vbeta forward and 13 Jbeta reverse. Sequencing used immunoSEQ multiplex PCR; TCRdb keeps in-frame clones, though not all of them. In the table there are roughly 160,000 clones, 80% to 85% of which are singletons. The chain combines TRBV29-1 with TRBJ1-2, with D unclear. Material: PBMCs. This clonotype originated in a man in his thirties or forties in good health and CMV-seronegative. The chain's CDR3 is CAAAGVRVFDGYTF. In DNA, the CDR3 is TGCGCGGCGGCCGGGGTGAGAGTTTTTGATGGCTACACCTTC.